This TCR beta chain derives from a study of cytomegalovirus exposure and HLA in healthy donors (dated by TCRdb to about 2017). Describing the broader study: An earlier analysis of 587 of the donors reported approximately 300 Gb of sequence data and around 100 million unique TCR beta sequences obtained from about 179 million T cells. A separate validation cohort of approximately 120 different subjects was used in addition to the 666-subject first cohort. A later genetic analysis took genome-wide SNP genotypes for about 55% of the 666 donors and used that subset as a discovery cohort. High-throughput TCR immunosequencing, statistical association of individual TCRs with disease status, and machine learning were combined to predict cytomegalovirus infection status. Rather than drawing on any new phenotypic data, the later analysis identified candidate immune exposures from TCR beta sequences and the way those sequences occurred across donors. On average, roughly 250,000 unique TCR beta nucleotide sequences were sequenced per donor among more than 350 genotyped donors of the cohort, with around 19% of those sequences being non-productive. The number of typed donors differed by locus: roughly 629-630 for A, B, C, DRB1 and DQB1; some 500 for DQA1; some 610 for DPA1; and about 450 for DPB1. Every repertoire in the discovery cohort had been generated on one and the same sequencing platform. HLA typing covered class I and class II loci at four-digit resolution. Because of strong linkage in the cohort, five DR-DQ haplotypes were treated as single units for association and clustering. An early release covering approximately 600 HLA-typed donors comprised roughly 300 gigabases of sequencing data and around 80 million unique TCR sequences. The study aimed to test whether signatures of past pathogen exposure could be identified by cataloging public T cell receptors. Donor age, sex, ethnicity and CMV serostatus were collected together with the repertoire data. In an earlier analysis of a few hundred of the donors, high-throughput TCR beta sequencing was used to judge whether each TCR beta V gene segment behaved as functional or pseudogenic. To study patterns of TCR occurrence, a later analysis re-analyzed previously published TCR beta repertoires from 600 to 750 donors and added high-resolution HLA genotyping. Using immunosequencing, the study profiled T cell repertoires from fewer than 850 subjects and related those repertoires to cytomegalovirus serostatus. Of the roughly 400 genotyped donors, approximately 83% fell in the genetic ancestry cluster associated with self-reported Caucasian donors. Overall study outcomes, separate from this receptor: V-gene and J-gene trimming of TCR beta chains was associated with a missense DCLRE1C variant in a later genetic analysis, and the association was replicated in an independent cohort. Only TCR beta chains were sequenced in this cohort, and the absence of alpha or paired-chain data limited detectable features. Because counts were too low, roughly 16 rarely observed V segments, including chromosome 9 orphons, were excluded from the earlier analysis of a few hundred of the donors. Some IMGT-functional V segments, including TRBV6-2 and TRBV6-3, could not be told apart with the 87-base-pair reads, so those segments were excluded. Assigning TCR associations to individual alleles was difficult when HLA alleles, especially DR and DQ, strongly co-occurred. Cytomegalovirus status was reported to be diagnosed by the classifier with high specificity and sensitivity in both the original and validation cohorts. A few of the identified cytomegalovirus-associated TCR beta chains were confirmed in vitro to be specific for cytomegalovirus antigens. The authors suggested that the approach could potentially be extended to other disease states and immunological phenotypes. In a later analysis, most CMV-associated TCR beta chains were found to appear HLA-restricted, with HLA associations seemingly driven largely by CMV exposure. Roughly uniform sequencing depth across donors was assumed in presence/absence analyses, although this assumption may not hold. In a later analysis, several top co-occurrence clusters were reported to appear linked to parvovirus B19, influenza, CMV and Epstein-Barr virus. In a later analysis, around 15,000 TCR beta sequences were associated with specific HLA alleles at a false discovery rate of 0.05. A further reported finding was that TCR beta sequences accurately predicted the HLA-A and HLA-B alleles for most subjects in the first cohort. A cluster of highly shared sequence variants was judged likely to be a technical artifact of the sequencing pipeline. Because some donors lacked HLA typing at each locus, the association tests relied only on the typed subset. CMV serostatus was the only immune exposure information available for the cohort. Across donors, most TCR sequences were observed very rarely, whereas some public TCRs were present in many individuals. A total of roughly 160 TCR beta chains were listed by the study as associated with cytomegalovirus. A later analysis found that TCR association rates varied across HLA loci, with DRB1 alleles showing the most associated TCRs and HLA-C alleles the fewest. A later genetic analysis reported fewer N-insertions in productive TCRs among donors in an Asian-associated ancestry cluster than the roughly 650-donor mean. In an earlier analysis of 587 of the donors, most TCR beta V segments appeared in productive rearrangements about 87% or about 30% of the time, broadly matching IMGT annotations. In a later analysis, HLA-associated TCR beta chains were found to be more clonally expanded and to have lower generation probabilities than equally common non-associated chains. Correlated functional status among segregating V segments might be attributable to linkage disequilibrium, but an unknown experimental factor could not be ruled out.

As for this clone: Its antigen remains undetermined. No much larger clone exists at a distance of one base, and base qualities are not known.

Library generation was performed with the immunoSEQ multiplex PCR assay. The multiplex PCR relied on a mix of 60 forward primers for TCR Vbeta segments and 13 reverse primers for TCR Jbeta segments. A multiplex PCR assay on genomic DNA amplified the CDR3 region of rearranged TCR beta genes. The amplified TCR beta libraries were sequenced on the Illumina HiSeq System as 87-base-pair reads. As for how the authors treated the data: A later analysis tallied 80 million to 95 million unique TCR beta chains across the 660 or so repertoires, and about 10 million of those chains were shared by two or more donors. To remove PCR and sequencing errors, raw reads were error-corrected and collapsed into unique sequences using a nearest-neighbor algorithm that merged closely related sequences. CDR3 sequences were aligned to IMGT reference sequences to assign V, D and J gene segments. For a sequence to be retained, a match of at least six nucleotides was required to both a V gene segment and a J gene segment. A rearrangement was called productive if the CDR3 had no stop codons and remained in frame with V and J, and every other rearrangement was called non-productive. CDR3 was defined by IMGT convention, running from the second conserved V-encoded cysteine to the conserved J-encoded phenylalanine. The earlier analysis of roughly 590 of the donors excluded sequences that lacked an unambiguous match to a single V gene segment. In an earlier analysis of about 590 of the donors, a V segment was called functional when productive rearrangements were above 56.7%, and segregating when the standard deviation between donors exceeded 5%. A statistical classification framework was built to diagnose cytomegalovirus status from the catalog of TCR beta chain sequences. V and J gene assignment, in a later analysis, came from comparing TCR nucleotide sequences with IMGT/GENE-DB human TR gene sequences. A later analysis assigned CDR3 sequences and most-parsimonious VDJ recombination scenarios with the TCRdist pipeline. In a later analysis, every TCR beta chain was defined by the combination of its CDR3 amino acid sequence and its V-gene family, and reads without a unique V-gene family were dropped. In a later analysis, 450 to 600 highly shared, low-generation-probability nucleotide sequences were removed to address suspected cross-contamination and a sequencing artifact. For each public chain, a later analysis derived a clonal expansion index from normalized ranks of inferred template counts within each repertoire. Generation probabilities in a later analysis came from a VDJ recombination model fitted to out-of-frame rearrangements, and those results were checked against IGoR. Hypergeometric tests were used in a later analysis to score TCR-TCR, TCR-HLA and TCR-CMV co-occurrence, with a repertoire-size bias correction applied to the TCR pairs. In a later analysis, false discovery rates were estimated by permuting HLA or CMV assignments 20 times. In a later analysis, co-occurring TCRs were grouped using DBSCAN, and TCRdist sequence similarity was added for clustering within HLA-allele-positive subsets. Repertoires with fewer than 30,000 or more than 120,000 public chains were left out of co-occurrence clustering, as were five repertoires with anomalous nucleotide sharing. Held by TCRdb, this immuneACCESS table contains in-frame sequences only and omits some clones. Under half of the omission traces to an unresolved V gene where checked; the cause of the rest is unknown. D and trimming were read from the DNA, whereas the V and J calls and clone size are those reported in that table. The sample profile shows 150,000 to 200,000 clones; approximately 85% of them were found once. The top ten clonotypes cover around 2.5% of the sample.

Unmatched junction bases come to 5, with V trimmed by 4 bases and J by 4 bases. Spanning cysteine to phenylalanine, the CDR3 consists of 14 amino acids. CDR3 DNA is the only sequence kept; it has 42 bases, read in frame from the first base. The germline V gene encodes CDR1 MRHNA and CDR2 SNTAGT. The cohort was made up of approximately 670 healthy bone marrow donors. Cohort members were all nominally healthy when sampled, although unrecorded immune exposures were likely present. The donor was CMV seropositive and was included in the group of 250 to 300 seropositive cohort members. A peripheral blood sample was collected from each donor, and TCR beta sequencing was performed on peripheral blood mononuclear cells. The Qiagen DNeasy Blood Extraction Kit was used to extract genomic DNA from the blood cell samples.

This chain joins TRBV6-4 to TRBJ2-3; 7 nucleotides in the junction match TRBD1. The TCR comes from a man younger than 45 in good health and CMV-seropositive. Sequencing was carried out using PBMCs. The sequenced DNA is TGTGCCAGCAGTGTCGGGACAGACGCAGATACGCAGTATTTT. Its translation is CASSVGTDADTQYF.